A selection of T cell receptor beta chains follows, all from one sample in a study of blood T cells in healthy people across ages. TCRdb reanalysed the 5' RACE reads using MiXCR and keeps one entry per CDR3 protein. The top ten clones hold 11% of a sample with about 1.6 million distinct CDR3 sequences, around 36% of them seen once. The sequenced sample was blood. These receptors came from a woman in her twenties or thirties in good health. Each CDR3 is given with its conserved first and last residue. A D gene is named only where the DNA matches it firmly. The listing skips clone size in some rows; elsewhere it reads once, few, many or a size class.

CASSEGLADIYEQYF	TGTGCCAGCAGCGAGGGACTAGCGGATATCTACGAGCAGTACTTC	NA	TRBV5-4	TRBJ2-7	TRBD2
CASTSGKGPEQYF	TGTGCCAGCACCTCAGGGAAGGGCCCCGAGCAGTACTTC	NA	TRBV7-2	TRBJ2-7	NA
CATSDLWETNNEQFF	TGTGCCACCAGTGATTTATGGGAAACCAACAATGAGCAGTTCTTC	NA	TRBV24-1	TRBJ2-1	NA
CASSYPSGTQYF	TGTGCCAGCAGTTACCCCTCTGGAACGCAGTATTTT	NA	TRBV6-5	TRBJ2-3	NA
CSARLAGDPYEQYF	TGCAGTGCACGACTAGCGGGAGACCCCTACGAGCAGTACTTC	NA	TRBV20-1	TRBJ2-7	TRBD2
CSASGTGTGLNQPQHF	TGCAGTGCTAGTGGGACCGGGACAGGGCTCAATCAGCCCCAGCATTTT	NA	TRBV20-1	TRBJ1-5	TRBD1
CSSERQGPETQYF	TGCAGCAGCGAACGGCAGGGCCCAGAGACCCAGTACTTC	few	TRBV29-1	TRBJ2-5	NA
CSARDPAGGALHNEQFF	TGCAGTGCTAGAGATCCTGCGGGGGGCGCCCTCCACAATGAGCAGTTCTTC	few	TRBV20-1	TRBJ2-1	TRBD2
CASSTLSPGLYSYEQYF	TGTGCCAGCAGTACCCTATCACCGGGACTCTACTCCTACGAGCAGTACTTC	few	TRBV12-3/TRBV12-4	TRBJ2-7	NA
CASSYRGVNTEAFF	TGTGCCAGCAGTTACAGGGGGGTGAACACTGAAGCTTTCTTT	NA	TRBV6-2/TRBV6-3	TRBJ1-1	NA
CASSTISGAGGDTQYF	TGTGCCAGCAGTACTATTAGCGGAGCTGGGGGAGATACGCAGTATTTT	few	TRBV7-3	TRBJ2-3	NA
CSAKSGYTDTQYF	TGCAGTGCTAAGAGCGGGTACACAGATACGCAGTATTTT	NA	TRBV20-1	TRBJ2-3	NA
CASSWGDRDNEQFF	TGCGCCAGCAGCTGGGGGGACAGGGACAATGAGCAGTTCTTC	few	TRBV5-1	TRBJ2-1	TRBD1
CSARIPGLQKKYEQYF	TGCAGTGCTAGAATTCCGGGACTCCAGAAAAAATACGAGCAGTACTTC	NA	TRBV20-1	TRBJ2-7	NA
CASSLPMTGGSDTQYF	TGTGCCAGCTCACTCCCTATGACAGGGGGCTCAGATACGCAGTATTTT	NA	TRBV18	TRBJ2-3	TRBD1
CASSSPSPREFSHEQFF	TGCGCCAGCAGCTCCCCCTCCCCCAGGGAATTCAGCCATGAGCAGTTCTTC	NA	TRBV5-1	TRBJ2-1	NA
CASSHGTGEAQVQFF	TGTGCCAGCAGCCACGGGACAGGGGAAGCTCAGGTGCAGTTCTTC	NA	TRBV7-9	TRBJ2-1	TRBD1
CSAMYKNYGYTF	TGCAGTGCCATGTACAAGAACTATGGCTACACCTTC	NA	TRBV20-1	TRBJ1-2	NA
CGARRAGEADTQYF	TGCGGTGCTAGAAGGGCAGGGGAGGCAGATACGCAGTATTTT	NA	TRBV20-1	TRBJ2-3	NA
CASSQSQFKETQYF	TGTGCCAGCAGCCAAAGCCAGTTTAAAGAGACCCAGTACTTC	NA	TRBV4-2	TRBJ2-5	NA
CSAREVKETQYF	TGCAGTGCTAGAGAAGTAAAAGAGACCCAGTACTTC	NA	TRBV20-1	TRBJ2-5	NA
CATSRDRATEAFF	TGTGCCACCAGCAGAGATCGGGCCACTGAAGCTTTCTTT	NA	TRBV15	TRBJ1-1	NA
CSVPQGALWETQYF	TGCAGCGTTCCACAGGGGGCGCTTTGGGAGACCCAGTACTTC	few	TRBV29-1	TRBJ2-5	TRBD1
CAWSVLGRETQYF	TGTGCCTGGAGTGTTCTCGGTCGGGAGACCCAGTACTTC	NA	TRBV30	TRBJ2-5	NA
CASGMTAFPDTQYF	TGTGCTAGTGGTATGACAGCCTTCCCAGATACGCAGTATTTT	NA	TRBV12-5	TRBJ2-3	NA
CASSFVGSYEQYF	TGTGCCAGCAGTTTCGTGGGTTCCTACGAGCAGTACTTC	many	TRBV28	TRBJ2-7	NA
CASSLGYGTEAFF	TGTGCCAGCAGTTTAGGGTACGGCACTGAAGCTTTCTTT	few	TRBV27	TRBJ1-1	NA
CAISPSGLEQFF	TGTGCCATCAGTCCTAGCGGTCTTGAGCAGTTCTTC	few	TRBV10-3	TRBJ2-1	TRBD2
CASSPEDRPQETQYF	TGTGCCAGCAGCCCTGAAGACAGACCTCAAGAGACCCAGTACTTC	many	TRBV7-3	TRBJ2-5	NA
CASSKGQGGYEQYF	TGTGCCAGCAGTAAGGGACAGGGGGGGTACGAGCAGTACTTC	few	TRBV6-6	TRBJ2-7	TRBD1
CASSNRRGLSVNEQFF	TGTGCCAGCAGCAACAGGCGGGGCCTCTCCGTGAATGAGCAGTTCTTC	NA	TRBV14	TRBJ2-1	NA
CASSEAGRYGYTF	TGTGCCAGCAGTGAAGCGGGACGGTATGGCTACACCTTC	few	TRBV2	TRBJ1-2	NA
CASSRGRDRGDETQYF	TGCGCCAGCAGCCGCGGCCGGGACAGGGGTGATGAGACCCAGTACTTC	NA	TRBV5-1	TRBJ2-5	TRBD1
CASSQRQNSPLHF	TGTGCCAGCAGCCAACGGCAGAATTCACCCCTCCACTTT	NA	TRBV6-2/TRBV6-3	TRBJ1-6	NA
CASSYYQSGTRGNQPQHF	TGTGCCAGCAGTTACTACCAGTCCGGGACCAGAGGAAATCAGCCCCAGCATTTT	few	TRBV6-7	TRBJ1-5	NA
CASTPGLGLYEQYF	TGTGCCAGTACCCCGGGACTAGGGCTATACGAGCAGTACTTC	few	TRBV6-1	TRBJ2-7	TRBD2
CSASDRGRENIQYF	TGCAGTGCTAGTGACAGGGGGCGCGAAAACATTCAGTACTTC	few	TRBV20-1	TRBJ2-4	TRBD1
CASTSAGTDSYEQYF	TGTGCCAGCACAAGTGCCGGGACGGACTCCTACGAGCAGTACTTC	NA	TRBV28	TRBJ2-7	NA
CVSSLVDRVGTGAFF	TGTGTCAGCAGCTTAGTCGACAGGGTAGGGACTGGAGCTTTCTTT	NA	TRBV11-2	TRBJ1-1	TRBD1
CASSKGKRMVSSTDTQYF	TGTGCCAGCAGCAAAGGCAAACGGATGGTTTCTAGCACAGATACGCAGTATTTT	NA	TRBV21-1	TRBJ2-3	NA
CASSLGETGGSGANVLTF	TGCGCCAGCAGCTTGGGGGAGACAGGGGGCTCTGGGGCCAACGTCCTGACTTTC	few	TRBV5-1	TRBJ2-6	TRBD1
CAISSGNNYGYTF	TGTGCCATCAGTTCAGGGAATAACTATGGCTACACCTTC	NA	TRBV10-3	TRBJ1-2	NA
CASSEPGTGWNEQFF	TGTGCCAGCAGTGAGCCCGGGACAGGGTGGAATGAGCAGTTCTTC	few	TRBV6-1	TRBJ2-1	TRBD1
CSAFSGMGTDTQYF	TGCAGTGCTTTCAGCGGAATGGGCACAGATACGCAGTATTTT	NA	TRBV20-1	TRBJ2-3	NA
CASSLGPSTDTQYF	TGTGCCAGCAGCTTAGGCCCAAGCACAGATACGCAGTATTTT	many	TRBV7-2	TRBJ2-3	NA
CASSLAQGADMEYF	TGTGCCAGCAGTTTAGCACAGGGCGCAGATATGGAGTATTTT	NA	TRBV12-3/TRBV12-4	TRBJ2-3	NA
CASSGSDGTAANYGYTF	TGCGCCAGCAGCGGAAGCGACGGGACCGCAGCTAACTATGGCTACACCTTC	few	TRBV5-1	TRBJ1-2	NA